This paragraph reports one T cell receptor beta chain. The repertoire was sequenced with immunoSEQ multiplex PCR; TCRdb's copy has only in-frame clones and lacks some. The sample yields 300,000 to 350,000 clones, more than 60% seen once. The trim removed 0 bases at V and 6 bases at J, leaving 5 bases unmatched. CDR3 size: 15 residues. The germline CDR1 and CDR2 sequences are SGDLS and YYNGEE. These data originate in a study of shared clonotypes between healthy human individuals. The source material was memory CD4+ T cells sorted from blood. The sample's subset: CD45RA-negative fraction. This TCR derives from a man in his thirties or forties in good health. The chain links TRBV9 to TRBJ2-1; 8 bases map to TRBD2. The CDR3 coding sequence is TGTGCCAGCAGCGTAGACGGGAGGGCCTCCAATGAGCAGTTCTTC. Translation gives CASSVDGRASNEQFF.